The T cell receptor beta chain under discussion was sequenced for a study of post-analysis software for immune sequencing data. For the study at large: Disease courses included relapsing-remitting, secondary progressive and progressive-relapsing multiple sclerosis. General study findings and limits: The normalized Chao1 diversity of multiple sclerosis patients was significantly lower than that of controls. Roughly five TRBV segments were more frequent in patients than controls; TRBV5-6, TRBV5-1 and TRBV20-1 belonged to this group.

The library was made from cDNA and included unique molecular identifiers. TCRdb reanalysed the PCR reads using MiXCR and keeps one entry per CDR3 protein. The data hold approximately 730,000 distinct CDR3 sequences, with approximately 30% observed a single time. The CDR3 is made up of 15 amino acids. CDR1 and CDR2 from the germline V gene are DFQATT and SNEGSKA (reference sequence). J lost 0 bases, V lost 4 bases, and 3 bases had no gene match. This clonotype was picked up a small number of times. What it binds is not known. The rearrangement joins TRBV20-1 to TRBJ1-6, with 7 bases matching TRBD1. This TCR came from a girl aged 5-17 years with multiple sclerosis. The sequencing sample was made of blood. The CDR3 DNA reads TGCAGTGCTACCCGGGACAGCTCCTATAATTCACCCCTCCACTTT. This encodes CSATRDSSYNSPLHF.